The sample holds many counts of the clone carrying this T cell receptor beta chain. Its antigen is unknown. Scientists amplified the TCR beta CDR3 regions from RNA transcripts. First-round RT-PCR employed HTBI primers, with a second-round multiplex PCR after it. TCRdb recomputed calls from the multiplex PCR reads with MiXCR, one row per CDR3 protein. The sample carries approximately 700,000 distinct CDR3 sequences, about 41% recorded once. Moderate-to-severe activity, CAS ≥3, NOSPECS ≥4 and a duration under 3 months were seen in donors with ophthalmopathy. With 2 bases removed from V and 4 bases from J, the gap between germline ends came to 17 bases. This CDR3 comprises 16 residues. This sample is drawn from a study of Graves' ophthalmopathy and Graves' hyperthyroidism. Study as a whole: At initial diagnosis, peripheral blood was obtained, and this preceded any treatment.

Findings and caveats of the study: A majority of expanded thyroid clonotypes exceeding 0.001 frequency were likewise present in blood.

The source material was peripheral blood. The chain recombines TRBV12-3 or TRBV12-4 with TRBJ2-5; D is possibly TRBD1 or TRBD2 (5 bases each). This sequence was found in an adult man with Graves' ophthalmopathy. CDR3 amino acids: CASSLSPFEGPETQYF. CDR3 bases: TGTGCCAGCAGTTTATCCCCCTTCGAGGGACCAGAGACCCAGTACTTC.